These 8 T cell receptor beta chains were all obtained from the same sample, sequenced in a study of T cells in Graves' hyperthyroidism and ophthalmopathy (dated by TCRdb to 2018 to 2020). Receptor amplification or capture employed multiplex PCR. TCRdb names Illumina HiSeq 2000 as the instrument used. TCR beta CDR3 regions were amplified from RNA transcripts. For the first round of RT-PCR on the TCR CDR3, the HTBI primer set was used together with the Qiagen OneStep RT-PCR kit. Using fastp trimming at Q25 and MiXCR clonotype assembly, TCRdb reanalyzed the public sequencing data and kept in-frame beta chains. CDR3 protein duplicates are merged, each entry listing the most common genes and DNA. The sample table contains roughly 350,000 distinct CDR3 sequences; only one count was recorded for about 15% of them. The ten most abundant clones make up around 20% of the sample. Sequencing was done on a sample of blood. These receptors were taken from a woman in her 30s with Graves' ophthalmopathy.

Many counts were recorded for this clonotype. The V gene is TRBV5-1, the J gene TRBJ2-5; possible D gene TRBD1, 5 bases. Germline CDR1 is SGHRS and CDR2 is YFSETQ. This CDR3 comprises 15 residues. Trimming cost V 0 bases and J 6 bases, with 15 bases left between them. CDR3 region: CASSLAGQGSKTQYF. The CDR3 nucleotides are TGCGCCAGCAGCTTGGCCGGGCAGGGCTCGAAGACCCAGTACTTC.

This clonotype was picked up many times. The gene calls are TRBV15 and TRBJ2-1, with D possibly TRBD2 on 5 matching bases. The CDR3 has 12 amino acids. The germline V and J ends were trimmed by 4 bases and 9 bases, with 10 bases remaining between them. Per germline, CDR1 LNHNV and CDR2 YYDKDF (reference sequence). The CDR3 bases are TGTGCCACCAGCATTCGTGAGGGTGAGCAGTTCTTC. Protein: CATSIREGEQFF. The full variable domain, rest sourced from reference TRBV15 and TRBJ2-1, is DAMVIQNPRYQVTQFGKPVTLSCSQTLNHNVMYWYQQKSSQAPKLLFHYYDKDFNNEADTPDNFQSRRPNTSFCFLDIRSPGLGDTAMYLCATSIREGEQFFGPGTRLTVL.

This clonotype came up many times. The rearrangement links TRBV27 to TRBJ2-1, with D possibly TRBD2 on 5 matching bases. V gave up 3 bases and J gave up 1 base, with 16 bases separating them. The CDR3 extends over 17 amino acids. Germline CDR1 MNHEY, CDR2 SMNVEV (reference sequence). CDR3: CASSFELPSGSYNEQFF. The DNA for the CDR3 is TGTGCCAGCAGTTTCGAATTACCCTCGGGATCCTACAATGAGCAGTTCTTC.

In this sample, this clonotype turned up many times. The CDR3 bases are TGTGCCTGGAGGAAGGGATTCGGGAACACTGAAGCTTTCTTT. Protein: CAWRKGFGNTEAFF. This rearrangement joins TRBV30 to TRBJ1-1; D ambiguous. This CDR3 comprises 14 residues. With 3 bases removed from V and 1 base from J, the gap between germline ends came to 12 bases. Per germline, CDR1 GTSNPN and CDR2 SVGIG (reference sequence).

This clonotype was picked up many times. The chain couples TRBV5-1 to TRBJ1-4, with D perhaps TRBD1 (6 bases). V was shortened by 0 bases and J by 7 bases, with 13 bases between the two germline ends. Germline lookup yields CDR1 SGHRS and CDR2 YFSETQ. CDR3 length: 15 residues. CDR3 protein: CASSLEGTRLEKLFF. The CDR3 DNA sequence: TGCGCCAGCAGCTTGGAAGGGACAAGACTTGAAAAACTGTTTTTT.

This clonotype has a handful of counts. One junction end disagrees with the germline gene, perhaps due to a read error. The chain links TRBV6-5 to TRBJ1-4, with D perhaps TRBD1 (6 bases). Germline-derived CDR1 and CDR2 are MNHEY and SVGAGI. The CDR3 extends over 16 amino acids. As DNA, the CDR3 is TGTGCCAGCAGTTACGAATACAGGGCAACTAATGAAGAACTGTTTTTT. Translation: CASSYEYRATNEELFF.

Ten or more counts support this clonotype. This chain joins TRBV7-9 and TRBJ2-1; 11 bases align to TRBD1. The germline gives CDR1 SEHNR, CDR2 FQNEAQ (reference sequence). The trim removed 5 bases at V and 6 bases at J, leaving 3 bases unmatched. The length of the CDR3 is 14 residues. CDR3 in amino acids: CASSRTGGVNEQFF. The CDR3 coding sequence is TGTGCCAGCAGCCGGACAGGGGGCGTCAATGAGCAGTTCTTC.

This clonotype was recorded many times. The V and J genes are TRBV4-2 and TRBJ1-4; D not resolved. Germline lookup yields CDR1 LGHNA and CDR2 YNFKEQ. Trimming took 4 bases from V and 12 from J, leaving 18 bases between them. CDR3 size: 14 residues. CDR3 loop: CASSPERQTAELFF. Written as DNA, the CDR3 is TGTGCCAGCAGCCCAGAACGCCAAACCGCCGAACTGTTTTTT.